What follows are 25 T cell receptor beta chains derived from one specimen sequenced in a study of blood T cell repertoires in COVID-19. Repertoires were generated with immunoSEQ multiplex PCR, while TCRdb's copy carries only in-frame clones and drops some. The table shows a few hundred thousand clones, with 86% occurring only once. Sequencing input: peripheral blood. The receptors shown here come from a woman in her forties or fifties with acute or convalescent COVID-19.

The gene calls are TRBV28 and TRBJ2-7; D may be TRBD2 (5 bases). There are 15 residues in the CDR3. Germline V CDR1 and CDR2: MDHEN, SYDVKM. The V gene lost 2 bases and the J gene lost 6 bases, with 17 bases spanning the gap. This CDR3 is CASSLGGSAFGEQYF. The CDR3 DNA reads TGTGCCAGCAGTTTAGGCGGGTCTGCCTTCGGCGAGCAGTACTTC.

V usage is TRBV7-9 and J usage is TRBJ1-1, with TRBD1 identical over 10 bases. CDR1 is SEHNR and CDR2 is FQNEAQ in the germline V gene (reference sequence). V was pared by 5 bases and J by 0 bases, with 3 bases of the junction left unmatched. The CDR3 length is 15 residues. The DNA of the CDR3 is TGTGCCAGCAGCGCGACAGGGGGCCTGAACACTGAAGCTTTCTTT. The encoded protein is CASSATGGLNTEAFF.

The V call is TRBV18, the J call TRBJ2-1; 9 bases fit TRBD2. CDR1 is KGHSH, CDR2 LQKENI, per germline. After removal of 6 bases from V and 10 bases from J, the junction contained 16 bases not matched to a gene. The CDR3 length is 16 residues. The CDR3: CASSQSLASGIREQFF. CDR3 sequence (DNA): TGTGCCAGCTCCCAGTCGCTGGCTAGCGGGATAAGAGAGCAGTTCTTC.

The DNA for the CDR3 is TGTGCCAGCTTCGAGGACAATTTAGTTGGAAACACCATATATTTT. This sequence encodes CASFEDNLVGNTIYF. The V and J genes are TRBV18 and TRBJ1-3, with a tentative D call TRBD1 (5 bases). V was shortened by 7 bases and J by 3 bases, with 16 bases between the two germline ends. Germline values: CDR1 KGHSH, CDR2 LQKENI. CDR3 size: 15 residues.

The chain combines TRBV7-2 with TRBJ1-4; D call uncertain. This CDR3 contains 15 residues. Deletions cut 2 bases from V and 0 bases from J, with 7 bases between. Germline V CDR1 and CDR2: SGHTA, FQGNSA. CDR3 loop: CASSLRQPTNEKLFF. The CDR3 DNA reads TGTGCCAGCAGCTTAAGACAACCAACTAATGAAAAACTGTTTTTT.

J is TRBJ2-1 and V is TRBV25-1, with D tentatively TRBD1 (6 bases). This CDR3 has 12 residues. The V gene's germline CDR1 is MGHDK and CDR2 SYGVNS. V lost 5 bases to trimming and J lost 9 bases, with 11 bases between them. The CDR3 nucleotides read TGTGCCAGCAGTCAGGGGCAGGGTGAGCAGTTCTTC. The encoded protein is CASSQGQGEQFF.

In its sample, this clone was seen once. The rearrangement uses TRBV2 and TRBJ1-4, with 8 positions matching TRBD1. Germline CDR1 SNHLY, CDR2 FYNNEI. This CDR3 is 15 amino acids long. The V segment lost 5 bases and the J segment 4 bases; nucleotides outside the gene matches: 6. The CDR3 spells CASSPSTGVNEKLFF. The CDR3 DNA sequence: TGTGCCAGCAGTCCGTCGACAGGGGTTAATGAAAAACTGTTTTTT.

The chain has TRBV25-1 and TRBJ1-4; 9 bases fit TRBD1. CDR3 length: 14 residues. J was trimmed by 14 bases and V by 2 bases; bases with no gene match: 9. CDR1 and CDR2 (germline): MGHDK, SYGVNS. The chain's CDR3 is CASSERGTGKRLFF. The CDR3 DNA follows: TGTGCCAGCAGTGAAAGGGGGACAGGGAAAAGGCTGTTTTTT.

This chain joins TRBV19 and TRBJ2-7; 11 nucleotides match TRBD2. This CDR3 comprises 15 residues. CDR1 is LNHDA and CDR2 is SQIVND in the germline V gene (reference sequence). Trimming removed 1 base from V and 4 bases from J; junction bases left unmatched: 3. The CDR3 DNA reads TGTGCCAGTAGTATAGCCCTAGCGGGAGGTTACGAGCAGTACTTC. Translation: CASSIALAGGYEQYF.

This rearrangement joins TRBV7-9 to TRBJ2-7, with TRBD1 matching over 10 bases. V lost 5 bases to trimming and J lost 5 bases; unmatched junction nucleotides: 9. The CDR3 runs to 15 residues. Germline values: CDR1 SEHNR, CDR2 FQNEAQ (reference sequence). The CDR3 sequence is CASSPLRDRGHEQYF. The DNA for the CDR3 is TGTGCCAGCAGCCCCCTGAGGGACAGGGGCCACGAGCAGTACTTC.

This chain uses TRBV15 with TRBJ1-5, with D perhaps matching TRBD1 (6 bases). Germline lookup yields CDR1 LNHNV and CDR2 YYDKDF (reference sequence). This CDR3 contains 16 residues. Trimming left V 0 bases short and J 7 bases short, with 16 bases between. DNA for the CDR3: TGTGCCACCAGCAGAGATCGGGGGGGGCTAGGACAGCCCCAGCATTTT. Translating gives CATSRDRGGLGQPQHF.

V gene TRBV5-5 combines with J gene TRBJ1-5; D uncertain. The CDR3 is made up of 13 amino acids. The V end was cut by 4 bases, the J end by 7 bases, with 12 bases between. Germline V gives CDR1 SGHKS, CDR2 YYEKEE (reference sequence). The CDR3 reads CASSHAGGQPQHF. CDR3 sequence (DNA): TGTGCCAGCAGCCATGCGGGTGGGCAGCCCCAGCATTTT.

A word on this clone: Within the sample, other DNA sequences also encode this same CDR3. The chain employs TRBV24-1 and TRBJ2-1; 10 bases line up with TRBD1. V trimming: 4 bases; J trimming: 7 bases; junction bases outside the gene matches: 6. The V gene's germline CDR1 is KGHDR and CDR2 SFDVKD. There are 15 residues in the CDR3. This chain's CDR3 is CATSDPGTGDNEQFF. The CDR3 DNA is TGTGCCACCAGTGACCCCGGGACAGGGGATAATGAGCAGTTCTTC.

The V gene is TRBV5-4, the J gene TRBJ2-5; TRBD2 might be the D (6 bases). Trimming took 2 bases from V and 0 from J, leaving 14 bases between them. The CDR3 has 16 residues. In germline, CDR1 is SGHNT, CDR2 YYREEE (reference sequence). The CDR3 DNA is TGTGCCAGCAGCTTTTTCCGGGGGACTCACCAAGAGACCCAGTACTTC. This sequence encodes CASSFFRGTHQETQYF.

The CDR3 region has the DNA TGTGCCAGTGTGCTTGACAGGGTGGACGAGCAGTACTTC. It codes for CASVLDRVDEQYF. The rearrangement uses TRBV6-5 and TRBJ2-7; 7 bases match TRBD1. This CDR3 has 13 residues. The J segment lost 5 bases and the V segment lost 9 bases, leaving 10 bases of the junction unmatched. Germline-derived CDR1 and CDR2 are MNHEY and SVGAGI.

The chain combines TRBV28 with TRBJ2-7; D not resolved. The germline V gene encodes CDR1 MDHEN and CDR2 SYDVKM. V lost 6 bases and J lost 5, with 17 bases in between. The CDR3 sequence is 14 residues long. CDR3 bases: TGTGCCAGCAGACAACATACGGCTAGTAACGAGCAGTACTTC. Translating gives CASRQHTASNEQYF.

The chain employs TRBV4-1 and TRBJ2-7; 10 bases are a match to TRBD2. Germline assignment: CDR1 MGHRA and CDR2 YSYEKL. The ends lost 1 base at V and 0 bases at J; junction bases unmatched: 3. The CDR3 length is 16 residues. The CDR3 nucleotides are TGCGCCAGCAGCCAAGTAGCGGGAGGCGGCTCCTACGAGCAGTACTTC. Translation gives CASSQVAGGGSYEQYF.

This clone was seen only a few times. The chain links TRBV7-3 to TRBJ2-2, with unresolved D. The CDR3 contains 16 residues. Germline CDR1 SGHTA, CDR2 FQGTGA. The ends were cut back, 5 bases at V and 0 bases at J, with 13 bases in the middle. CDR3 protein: CASSLASEPNTGELFF. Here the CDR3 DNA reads TGTGCCAGCAGCCTTGCCAGCGAGCCGAACACCGGGGAGCTGTTTTTT.

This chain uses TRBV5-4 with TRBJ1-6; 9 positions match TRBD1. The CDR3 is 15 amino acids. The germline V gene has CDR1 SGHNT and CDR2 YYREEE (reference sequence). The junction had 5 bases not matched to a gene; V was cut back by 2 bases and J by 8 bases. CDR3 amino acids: CASSFAGTGYSPLHF. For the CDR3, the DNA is TGTGCCAGCAGCTTCGCCGGGACAGGGTATTCACCCCTCCACTTT.

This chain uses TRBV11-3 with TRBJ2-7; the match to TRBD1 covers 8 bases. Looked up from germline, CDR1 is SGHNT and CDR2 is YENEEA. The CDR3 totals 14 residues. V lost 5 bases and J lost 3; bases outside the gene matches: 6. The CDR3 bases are TGTGCCAGCAGCCCCACAGGGGGGATCTACGAGCAGTACTTC. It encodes CASSPTGGIYEQYF.

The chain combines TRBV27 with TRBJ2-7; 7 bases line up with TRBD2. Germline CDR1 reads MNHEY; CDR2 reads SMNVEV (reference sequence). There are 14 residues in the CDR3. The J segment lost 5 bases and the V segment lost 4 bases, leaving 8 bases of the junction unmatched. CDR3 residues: CASSSPGLTNEQYF. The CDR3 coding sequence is TGTGCCAGCAGTTCGCCGGGACTAACAAACGAGCAGTACTTC.

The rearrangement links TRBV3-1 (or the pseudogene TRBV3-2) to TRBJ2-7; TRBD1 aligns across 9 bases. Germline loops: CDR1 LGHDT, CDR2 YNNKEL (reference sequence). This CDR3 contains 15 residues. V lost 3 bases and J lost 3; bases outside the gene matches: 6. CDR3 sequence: CASSQEMDRGYEQYF. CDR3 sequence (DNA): TGTGCCAGCAGCCAGGAGATGGACAGGGGCTACGAGCAGTACTTC.

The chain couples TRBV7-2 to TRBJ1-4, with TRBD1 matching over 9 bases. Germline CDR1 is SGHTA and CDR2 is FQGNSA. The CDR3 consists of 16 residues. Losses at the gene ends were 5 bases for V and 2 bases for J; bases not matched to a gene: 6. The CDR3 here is CASSPRTGATNEKLFF. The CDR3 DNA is TGTGCCAGCAGCCCGAGGACAGGGGCCACTAATGAAAAACTGTTTTTT.

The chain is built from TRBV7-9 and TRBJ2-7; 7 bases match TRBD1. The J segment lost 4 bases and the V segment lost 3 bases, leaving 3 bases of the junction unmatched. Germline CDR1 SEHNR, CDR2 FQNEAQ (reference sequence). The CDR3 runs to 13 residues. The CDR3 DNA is TGTGCCAGCAGCTTCGGACAGGTTTACGAGCAGTACTTC. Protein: CASSFGQVYEQYF.

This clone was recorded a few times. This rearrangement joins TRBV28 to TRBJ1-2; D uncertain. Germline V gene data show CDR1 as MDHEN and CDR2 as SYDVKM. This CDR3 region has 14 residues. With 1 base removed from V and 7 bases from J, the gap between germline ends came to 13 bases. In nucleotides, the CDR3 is TGTGCCAGCAGTTTATTGGGCCCTACGAGTGGCTACACCTTC. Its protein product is CASSLLGPTSGYTF.